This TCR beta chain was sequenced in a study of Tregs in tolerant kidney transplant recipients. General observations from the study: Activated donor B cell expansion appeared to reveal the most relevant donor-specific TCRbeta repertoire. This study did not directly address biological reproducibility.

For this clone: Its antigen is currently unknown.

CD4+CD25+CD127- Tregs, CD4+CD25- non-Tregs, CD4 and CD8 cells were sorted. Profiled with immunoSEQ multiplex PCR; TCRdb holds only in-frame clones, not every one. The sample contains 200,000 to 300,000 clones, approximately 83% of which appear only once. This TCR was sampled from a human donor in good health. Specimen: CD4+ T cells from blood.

Here the CDR3 reads CASSLSAGDTQYF. The CDR3 DNA is TGTGCCAGCAGCTTAAGCGCGGGAGATACGCAGTATTTT. V usage is TRBV7-9 and J usage is TRBJ2-3, with D possibly matching TRBD2 (5 bases). V was cut by 2 bases and J by 5 bases, with 8 bases left in between. Germline-derived CDR1 and CDR2 are SEHNR and FQNEAQ (reference sequence). There are 13 residues in the CDR3.